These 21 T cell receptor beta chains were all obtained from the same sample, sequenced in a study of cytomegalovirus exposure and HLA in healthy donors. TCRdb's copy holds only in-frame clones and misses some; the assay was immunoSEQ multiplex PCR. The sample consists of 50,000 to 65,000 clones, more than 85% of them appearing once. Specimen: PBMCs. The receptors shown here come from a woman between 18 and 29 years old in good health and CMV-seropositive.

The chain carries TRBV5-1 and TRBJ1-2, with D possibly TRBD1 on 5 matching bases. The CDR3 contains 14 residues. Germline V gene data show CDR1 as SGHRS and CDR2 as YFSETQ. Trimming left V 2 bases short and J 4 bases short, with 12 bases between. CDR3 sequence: CASSFTGTSYGYTF. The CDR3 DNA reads TGCGCCAGCAGCTTTACAGGAACATCCTATGGCTACACCTTC. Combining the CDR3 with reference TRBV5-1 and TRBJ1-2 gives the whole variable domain KAGVTQTPRYLIKTRGQQVTLSCSPISGHRSVSWYQQTPGQGLQFLFEYFSETQRNKGNFPGRFSGRQFSNSRSEMNVSTLELGDSALYLCASSFTGTSYGYTFGSGTRLTVV.

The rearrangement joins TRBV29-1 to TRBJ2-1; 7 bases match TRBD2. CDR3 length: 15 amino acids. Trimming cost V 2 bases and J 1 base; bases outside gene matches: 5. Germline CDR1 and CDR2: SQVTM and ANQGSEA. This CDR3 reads CSVEQGLGSYNEQFF. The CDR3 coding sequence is TGCAGCGTTGAACAAGGACTAGGGTCCTACAATGAGCAGTTCTTC.

In nucleotides, the CDR3 is TGCAGTGCTAGTCAATACGAGCAGTACTTC. It specifies CSASQYEQYF. The V gene is TRBV20-1, the J gene TRBJ2-7, with D unclear. Per the germline V gene, CDR1 is DFQATT and CDR2 is SNEGSKA (reference sequence). The CDR3 is 10 residues long. Deletions cut 3 bases from V and 4 bases from J, with 4 bases between.

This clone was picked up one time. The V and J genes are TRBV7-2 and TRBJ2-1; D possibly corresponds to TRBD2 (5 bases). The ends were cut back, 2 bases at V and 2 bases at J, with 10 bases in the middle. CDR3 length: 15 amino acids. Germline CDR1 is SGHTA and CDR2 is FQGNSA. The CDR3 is CASSLLGGPYNEQFF. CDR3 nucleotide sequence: TGTGCCAGCAGCTTACTTGGCGGGCCCTACAATGAGCAGTTCTTC.

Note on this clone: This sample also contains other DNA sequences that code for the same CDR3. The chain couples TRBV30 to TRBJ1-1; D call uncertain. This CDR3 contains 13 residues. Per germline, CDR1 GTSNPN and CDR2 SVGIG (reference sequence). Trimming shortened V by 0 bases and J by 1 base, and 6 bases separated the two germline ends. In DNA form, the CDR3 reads TGTGCCTGGAGTGTACGGGGGAACACTGAAGCTTTCTTT. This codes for CAWSVRGNTEAFF.

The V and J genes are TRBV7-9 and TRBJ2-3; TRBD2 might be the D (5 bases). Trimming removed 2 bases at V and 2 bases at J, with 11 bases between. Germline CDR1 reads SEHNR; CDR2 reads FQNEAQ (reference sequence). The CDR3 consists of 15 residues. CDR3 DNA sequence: TGTGCCAGCAGCTTATGGCTAGCAAACACAGATACGCAGTATTTT. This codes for CASSLWLANTDTQYF.

CDR3 sequence: CASSPPGGQRHLYEQYF. The CDR3 bases are TGTGCCAGCTCACCACCAGGGGGTCAGAGACATCTCTACGAGCAGTACTTC. The chain combines TRBV18 with TRBJ2-7; D possibly corresponds to TRBD1 (6 bases). Germline V gives CDR1 KGHSH, CDR2 LQKENI. Between the trimmed V and J ends, which lost 0 bases and 3 bases, there was a span of 18 bases. CDR3 length: 17 residues. Variable domain in full (rest from reference TRBV18 and TRBJ2-7): NAGVMQNPRHLVRRRGQEARLRCSPMKGHSHVYWYRQLPEEGLKFMVYLQKENIIDESGMPKERFSAEFPKEGPSILRIQQVVRGDSAAYFCASSPPGGQRHLYEQYFGPGTRLTVT.

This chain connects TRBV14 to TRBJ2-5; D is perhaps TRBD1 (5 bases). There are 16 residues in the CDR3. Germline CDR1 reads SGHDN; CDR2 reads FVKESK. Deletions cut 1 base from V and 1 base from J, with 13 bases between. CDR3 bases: TGTGCCAGCAGCCAAGGTGCAGGGAAGATCCAAGAGACCCAGTACTTC. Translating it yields CASSQGAGKIQETQYF.

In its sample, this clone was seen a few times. CDR3 DNA: TGTGCCAGCAGCGACTGGGGGACAGGGGGCGTTAGCAATCAGCCCCAGCATTTT. It is translated as CASSDWGTGGVSNQPQHF. The chain employs TRBV7-9 and TRBJ1-5; 12 bases fit TRBD1. The CDR3 length is 18 residues. Germline CDR1 and CDR2: SEHNR and FQNEAQ (reference sequence). The J segment lost 0 bases and the V segment lost 5 bases, leaving 8 bases of the junction unmatched.

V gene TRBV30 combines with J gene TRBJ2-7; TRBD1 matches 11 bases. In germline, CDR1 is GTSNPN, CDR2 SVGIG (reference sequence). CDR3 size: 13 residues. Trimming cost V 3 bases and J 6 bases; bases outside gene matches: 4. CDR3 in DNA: TGTGCCTGGAGCCCGGACAGGGGGCGCGAGCAGTACTTC. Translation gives CAWSPDRGREQYF.

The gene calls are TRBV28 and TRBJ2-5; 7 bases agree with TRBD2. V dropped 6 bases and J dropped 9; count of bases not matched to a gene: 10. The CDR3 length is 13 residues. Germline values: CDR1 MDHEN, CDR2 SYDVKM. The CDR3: CASRPGTIVPQYF. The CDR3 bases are TGTGCCAGCAGGCCCGGGACTATTGTCCCCCAGTACTTC.

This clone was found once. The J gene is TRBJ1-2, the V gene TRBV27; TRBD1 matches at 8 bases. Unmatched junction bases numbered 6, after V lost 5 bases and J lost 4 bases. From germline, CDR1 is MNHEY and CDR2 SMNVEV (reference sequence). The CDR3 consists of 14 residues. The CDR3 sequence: CASSTNRGGYGYTF. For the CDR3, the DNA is TGTGCCAGCAGTACAAACAGGGGGGGCTATGGCTACACCTTC.

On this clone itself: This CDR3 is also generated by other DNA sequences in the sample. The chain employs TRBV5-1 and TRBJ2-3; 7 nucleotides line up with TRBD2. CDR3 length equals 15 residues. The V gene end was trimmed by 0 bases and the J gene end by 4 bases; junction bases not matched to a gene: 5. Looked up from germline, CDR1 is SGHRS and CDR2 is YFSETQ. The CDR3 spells CASSLAASGADTQYF. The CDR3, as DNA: TGCGCCAGCAGCTTGGCCGCTAGCGGAGCAGATACGCAGTATTTT. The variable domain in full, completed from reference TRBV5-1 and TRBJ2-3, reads KAGVTQTPRYLIKTRGQQVTLSCSPISGHRSVSWYQQTPGQGLQFLFEYFSETQRNKGNFPGRFSGRQFSNSRSEMNVSTLELGDSALYLCASSLAASGADTQYFGPGTRLTVL.

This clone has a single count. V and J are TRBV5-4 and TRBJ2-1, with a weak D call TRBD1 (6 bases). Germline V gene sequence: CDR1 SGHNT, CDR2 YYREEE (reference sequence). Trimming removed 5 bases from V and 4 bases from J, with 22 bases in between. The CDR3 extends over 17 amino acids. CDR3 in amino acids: CASRKYHTGTGYNEQFF. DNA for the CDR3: TGTGCCAGCAGGAAATACCACACAGGGACGGGTTACAATGAGCAGTTCTTC.

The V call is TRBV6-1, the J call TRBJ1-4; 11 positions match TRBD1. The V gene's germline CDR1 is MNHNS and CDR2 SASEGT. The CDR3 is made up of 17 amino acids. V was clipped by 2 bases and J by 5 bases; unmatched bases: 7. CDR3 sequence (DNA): TGTGCCAGCAGTGAATGGGACAGGGGGTTCTCCAATGAAAAACTGTTTTTT. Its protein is CASSEWDRGFSNEKLFF.

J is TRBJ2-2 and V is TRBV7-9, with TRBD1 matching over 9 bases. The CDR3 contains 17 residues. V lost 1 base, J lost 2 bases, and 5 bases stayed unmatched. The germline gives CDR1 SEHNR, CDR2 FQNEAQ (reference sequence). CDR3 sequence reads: CASSLGEDRGNTGELFF. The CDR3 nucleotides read TGTGCCAGCAGCTTAGGGGAGGACAGGGGAAACACCGGGGAGCTGTTTTTT.

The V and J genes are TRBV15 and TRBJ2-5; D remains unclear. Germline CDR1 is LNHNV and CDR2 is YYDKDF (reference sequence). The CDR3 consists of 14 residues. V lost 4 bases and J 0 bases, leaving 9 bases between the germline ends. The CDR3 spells CATSTFVNQETQYF. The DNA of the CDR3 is TGTGCCACCAGCACATTTGTCAACCAAGAGACCCAGTACTTC.

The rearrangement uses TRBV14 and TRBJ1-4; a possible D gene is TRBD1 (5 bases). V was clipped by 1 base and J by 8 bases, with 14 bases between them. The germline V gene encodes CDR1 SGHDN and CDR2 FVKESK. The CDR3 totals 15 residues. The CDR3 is CASSQAPGGSEKLFF. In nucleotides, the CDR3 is TGTGCCAGCAGCCAAGCTCCCGGGGGATCCGAAAAACTGTTTTTT.

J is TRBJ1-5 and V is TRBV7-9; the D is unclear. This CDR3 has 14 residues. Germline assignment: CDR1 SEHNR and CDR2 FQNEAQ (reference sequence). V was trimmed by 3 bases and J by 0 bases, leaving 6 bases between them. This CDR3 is CASSFENSNQPQHF. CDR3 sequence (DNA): TGTGCCAGCAGCTTTGAGAATAGCAATCAGCCCCAGCATTTT.

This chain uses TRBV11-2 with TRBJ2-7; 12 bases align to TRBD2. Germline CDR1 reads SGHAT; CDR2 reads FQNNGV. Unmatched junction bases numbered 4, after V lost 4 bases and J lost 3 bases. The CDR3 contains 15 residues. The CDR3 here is CASSWGLAGHYEQYF. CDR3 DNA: TGTGCCAGCAGCTGGGGACTAGCGGGCCACTACGAGCAGTACTTC.

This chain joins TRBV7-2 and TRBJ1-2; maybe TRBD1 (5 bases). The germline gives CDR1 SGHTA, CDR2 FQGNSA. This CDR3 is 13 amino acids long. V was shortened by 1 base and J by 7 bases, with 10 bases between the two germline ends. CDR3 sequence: CASSLVREGGYTF. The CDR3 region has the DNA TGTGCCAGCAGCTTAGTCAGGGAGGGTGGCTACACCTTC.